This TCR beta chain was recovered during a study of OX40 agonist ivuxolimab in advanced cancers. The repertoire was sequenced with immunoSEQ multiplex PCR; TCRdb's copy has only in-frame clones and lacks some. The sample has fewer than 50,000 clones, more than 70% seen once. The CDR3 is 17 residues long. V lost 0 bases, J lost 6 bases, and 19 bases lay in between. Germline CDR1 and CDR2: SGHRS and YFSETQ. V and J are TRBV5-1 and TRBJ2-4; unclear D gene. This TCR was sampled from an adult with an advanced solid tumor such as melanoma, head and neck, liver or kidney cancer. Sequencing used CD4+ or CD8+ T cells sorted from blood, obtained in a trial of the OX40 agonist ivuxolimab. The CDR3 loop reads CASSLEWVGDTPNIQYF. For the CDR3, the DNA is TGCGCCAGCAGCTTGGAGTGGGTCGGAGACACCCCAAACATTCAGTACTTC. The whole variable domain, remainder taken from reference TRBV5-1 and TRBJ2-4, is KAGVTQTPRYLIKTRGQQVTLSCSPISGHRSVSWYQQTPGQGLQFLFEYFSETQRNKGNFPGRFSGRQFSNSRSEMNVSTLELGDSALYLCASSLEWVGDTPNIQYFGAGTRLSVL.